Listed below are T cell receptor beta chains from one sample, sequenced in a study of shared clonotypes between healthy human individuals. The data were produced by immunoSEQ multiplex PCR, yet TCRdb's version contains in-frame clones alone and is incomplete. Among about 2.3 million clones listed, over 90% were seen once. The material sequenced was naive CD4+ T cells from PBMCs. The receptors were sampled from a man aged 18 to 29 in good health. Some clones in this sample may be carry-over from other donors' samples. CDR3s include the opening cysteine and the closing phenylalanine or tryptophan. D genes are given only for firm matches. For some rows the clone size is stated as once, few or many, or as a class when expanded; others skip it.

D gene	clone size	V gene	J gene	CDR3 protein	CDR3 DNA
TRBD1	NA	TRBV10-3	TRBJ1-2	CAISTGGTYGYTF	TGTGCCATCAGCACAGGGGGGACATATGGCTACACCTTC
NA	NA	TRBV18	TRBJ2-7	CASSPYTPGTQNEQYF	TGTGCCAGCTCACCTTATACACCCGGGACGCAAAACGAGCAGTACTTC
TRBD1	NA	TRBV15	TRBJ1-2	CATSPGGQGSGYTF	TGTGCCACCAGCCCAGGGGGGCAGGGCAGTGGCTACACCTTC
TRBD1	NA	TRBV5-1	TRBJ2-6	CASSLTGGGGAGANVLTF	TGCGCCAGCAGCCTAACAGGGGGCGGCGGTGCTGGGGCCAACGTCCTGACTTTC
TRBD1	few	TRBV6-5	TRBJ1-1	CASSYPGQGNTEAFF	TGTGCCAGCAGTTACCCCGGACAGGGGAACACTGAAGCTTTCTTT
NA	few	TRBV5-1	TRBJ1-4	CASSLNEKLFF	TGCGCCAGCAGCTTGAATGAAAAACTGTTTTTT
NA	NA	TRBV27	TRBJ1-5	CASSFTGGQPQHF	TGTGCCAGCAGTTTTACGGGCGGCCAGCCCCAGCATTTT
NA	NA	TRBV28	TRBJ2-2	CASSKRGGTGELFF	TGTGCCAGCAGCAAAAGGGGTGGAACCGGGGAGCTGTTTTTT
TRBD1	NA	TRBV7-3	TRBJ2-7	CASSLTGQASYEQYF	TGTGCCAGCAGCTTAACGGGACAGGCTTCCTACGAGCAGTACTTC
NA	NA	TRBV5-1	TRBJ2-5	CASSLVVGKETQYF	TGCGCCAGCAGCTTGGTCGTAGGGAAAGAGACCCAGTACTTC
TRBD2	NA	TRBV5-4	TRBJ2-7	CASSPSNQRDYEQYF	TGTGCCAGCAGCCCCTCGAATCAGCGGGACTACGAGCAGTACTTC
NA	NA	TRBV7-2	TRBJ2-1	CASSLGLNVAEQFF	TGTGCCAGCAGCTTAGGATTAAACGTAGCTGAGCAGTTCTTC
TRBD2	NA	TRBV14	TRBJ2-3	CASSETSGRSDTQYF	TGTGCCAGCAGCGAGACTAGCGGGAGGTCAGATACGCAGTATTTT
NA	NA	TRBV6-6	TRBJ2-2	CASLSRGRPGAGELFF	TGTGCCAGCCTCTCCCGGGGGCGGCCCGGTGCCGGGGAGCTGTTTTTT
NA	NA	TRBV5-1	TRBJ2-7	CASSLALGYEQYF	TGCGCCAGCAGCTTGGCCCTAGGATACGAGCAGTACTTC
NA	NA	TRBV10-2	TRBJ2-7	CASTEGGSSYEQYF	TGCGCCAGCACCGAGGGGGGTAGCTCCTACGAGCAGTACTTC
TRBD2	NA	TRBV5-1	TRBJ2-2	CASSPGLADTGELFF	TGCGCCAGCAGCCCTGGACTAGCCGACACCGGGGAGCTGTTTTTT
NA	NA	TRBV9	TRBJ1-1	CASSADSSTEAFF	TGTGCCAGCAGCGCGGACAGTTCCACTGAAGCTTTCTTT
TRBD2	NA	TRBV29-1	TRBJ2-7	CSVLVKAGVYEQYF	TGCAGCGTTTTGGTTAAAGCGGGAGTCTACGAGCAGTACTTC
TRBD2	NA	TRBV11-2	TRBJ2-7	CASSLFRLAESSYEQYF	TGTGCCAGCAGCTTATTCAGACTAGCGGAAAGCTCCTACGAGCAGTACTTC
NA	NA	TRBV7-6	TRBJ2-5	CASSSWYQETQYF	TGTGCCAGCAGCTCCTGGTACCAAGAGACCCAGTACTTC
TRBD1	NA	TRBV28	TRBJ1-4	CASSIRTGGNEKLFF	TGTGCCAGCAGTATCAGGACAGGGGGGAATGAAAAACTGTTTTTT
TRBD2	NA	TRBV5-1	TRBJ2-1	CASSLGGTSYGNEQFF	TGCGCCAGCAGCTTGGGAGGGACTAGCTACGGCAATGAGCAGTTCTTC
NA	NA	TRBV5-4	TRBJ2-2	CASTPTSGDTGELFF	TGTGCCAGCACCCCAACGTCCGGGGACACCGGGGAGCTGTTTTTT
NA	few	TRBV6-5	TRBJ2-7	CASSSSSYEQYF	TGTGCCAGCAGTTCGAGCTCCTACGAGCAGTACTTC
NA	once	TRBV11-2	TRBJ1-2	CASSLQTYGYTF	TGTGCCAGCAGCTTACAGACCTATGGCTACACCTTC
NA	once	TRBV9	TRBJ2-1	CASSAASSSYNEQFF	TGTGCCAGCAGCGCCGCTAGCTCCTCCTACAATGAGCAGTTCTTC
NA	once	TRBV5-8	TRBJ1-5	CASSLYSNQPQHF	TGTGCCAGCAGCTTGTACAGCAATCAGCCCCAGCATTTT
NA	NA	TRBV5-6	TRBJ2-1	CASSRPLASSYNEQFF	TGTGCCAGCAGCCGCCCACTAGCTAGCTCCTACAATGAGCAGTTCTTC
NA	NA	TRBV7-6	TRBJ1-4	CASSSTSVPARDYEKLFF	TGTGCCAGCAGCTCAACCAGTGTTCCAGCTCGAGACTACGAAAAACTGTTTTTT
TRBD2	NA	TRBV5-1	TRBJ2-7	CAGRNGTSDSYEQYF	TGCGCCGGGCGTAACGGGACTAGCGATTCCTACGAGCAGTACTTC
NA	NA	TRBV10-3	TRBJ2-2	CAISETGERGTGELFF	TGTGCCATCAGTGAGACAGGGGAGCGGGGAACCGGGGAGCTGTTTTTT
NA	NA	TRBV6-6	TRBJ1-5	CASSSQLRGSNQPQHF	TGTGCCAGCAGTTCCCAGTTGAGGGGCTCCAATCAGCCCCAGCATTTT
NA	NA	TRBV11-2	TRBJ1-2	CASSPQGLANYGYTF	TGTGCCAGCAGCCCCCAGGGGCTGGCTAACTATGGCTACACCTTC
TRBD1	NA	TRBV5-1	TRBJ2-2	CASSPWTGANTGELFF	TGCGCCAGCAGCCCCTGGACAGGCGCGAACACCGGGGAGCTGTTTTTT
NA	once	TRBV28	TRBJ2-1	CASSSPGVYNEQFF	TGTGCCAGCAGCTCCCCGGGGGTGTACAATGAGCAGTTCTTC
TRBD2	NA	TRBV5-6	TRBJ2-2	CASSLEVTSGSSGELFF	TGTGCCAGCAGCTTGGAGGTGACTAGCGGGAGTAGCGGGGAGCTGTTTTTT
TRBD2	NA	TRBV30	TRBJ2-1	CAWSPLPGLAAREQFF	TGTGCCTGGAGTCCTCTACCGGGACTAGCGGCACGAGAGCAGTTCTTC
NA	NA	TRBV6-1	TRBJ1-5	CASSGRVTNQPQHF	TGTGCCAGCAGTGGAAGGGTGACAAATCAGCCCCAGCATTTT
NA	NA	TRBV11-2	TRBJ2-1	CASSLVSESGQFF	TGTGCCAGCAGCTTAGTATCCGAATCGGGGCAGTTCTTC
NA	NA	TRBV5-1	TRBJ1-4	CASSNQQNEKLFF	TGCGCCAGCAGCAACCAGCAGAATGAAAAACTGTTTTTT
NA	NA	TRBV5-1	TRBJ2-7	CASSPNRDSYEQYF	TGCGCCAGCAGCCCAAACAGGGACTCCTACGAGCAGTACTTC
NA	NA	TRBV6-1	TRBJ2-5	CASREDRRKETQYF	TGTGCCAGCAGGGAAGACAGAAGGAAAGAGACCCAGTACTTC
NA	NA	TRBV7-2	TRBJ2-3	CASSLMGAGETDTQYF	TGTGCCAGCAGCCTTATGGGGGCAGGGGAGACAGATACGCAGTATTTT
TRBD1	NA	TRBV19	TRBJ1-2	CASSIADRGRGYTF	TGTGCCAGTAGTATAGCCGACAGGGGTCGGGGCTACACCTTC
NA	NA	TRBV7-8	TRBJ2-7	CASSLRFQGHGEQYF	TGTGCCAGCAGCTTACGGTTTCAGGGACACGGCGAGCAGTACTTC
NA	NA	TRBV7-7	TRBJ2-7	CASKEGIPTPAYEQYF	TGTGCCAGCAAGGAGGGGATACCCACGCCCGCCTACGAGCAGTACTTC
NA	once	TRBV2	TRBJ2-7	CASSPEYLQYF	TGTGCCAGCAGCCCGGAGTATTTACAGTACTTC